The 17 T cell receptor beta chains reported below all come from one sample, sequenced in a study of vaccination and CD4 T cells after COVID-19. Researchers used the Oncomine TCR Beta short-read assay to sequence DNA from cultured CD4+ T cells. Each CDR3 protein is one row after TCRdb ran MiXCR on the PCR reads. Altogether 15,000 to 20,000 distinct CDR3 sequences are present, around three fifths being singletons, with the ten largest covering approximately 4.7%. Antigen specificity for these receptors is unknown. The treatment here: roughly ten-day PBMC culture with coronavirus spike peptide pools or control peptides (ViraFEST assay). The sequencing here drew on CD4+ T cells from blood, cultured in vitro, taken after SARS-CoV-2 vaccination. Source of these receptors: a human donor who had recovered from COVID-19.

This chain connects TRBV6-5 to TRBJ1-1; a weak D match, TRBD1 (6 bases). This CDR3 region has 18 residues. CDR1 is MNHEY and CDR2 is SVGAGI in the germline V gene. V was cut by 2 bases and J by 6 bases, with 25 bases left in between. The CDR3 nucleotides are TGTGCCAGCAGTTACCGTCGGTTGGCGGGGGGCAGGGAAGCTGAAGCTTTCTTT. This codes for CASSYRRLAGGREAEAFF.

This chain joins TRBV6-1 and TRBJ1-6, with D possibly TRBD1 on 5 matching bases. Germline V gene lookup returns CDR1 MNHNS and CDR2 SASEGT. V was cut by 3 bases and J by 0 bases, with 15 bases left in between. The CDR3 consists of 18 residues. CDR3 sequence: CASSDEQVRGSYNSPLHF. The DNA for the CDR3 is TGTGCCAGCAGTGACGAACAGGTCCGGGGCTCCTATAATTCACCCCTCCACTTT.

This clonotype has a single count. The rearrangement uses TRBV7-7 and TRBJ1-1, with a weak D call TRBD1 (5 bases). V gave up 5 bases and J gave up 7 bases, with 17 bases separating them. The length of the CDR3 is 14 residues. From germline, CDR1 is SSHAT and CDR2 FNYEAQ (reference sequence). The CDR3 region is CASSPILGGSEAFF. The CDR3 coding sequence is TGTGCCAGCAGCCCAATCCTCGGGGGGAGTGAAGCTTTCTTT.

V gene TRBV28 combines with J gene TRBJ1-1; a possible D gene is TRBD1 (6 bases). Trimming took 3 bases from V and 6 from J, leaving 17 bases between them. Germline CDR1 is MDHEN and CDR2 is SYDVKM. The CDR3 has 15 residues. The CDR3 protein is CASSFIRGMVAEAFF. The CDR3 nucleotides read TGTGCCAGCAGTTTCATCAGGGGAATGGTAGCTGAAGCTTTCTTT.

This clonotype was counted between two and nine times. The rearrangement links TRBV6-1 to TRBJ2-6, with TRBD1 matching 9 bases. With 6 bases clipped from V and 0 bases from J, the junction kept 6 bases outside the gene matches. The CDR3 runs to 17 residues. Germline V CDR1 and CDR2: MNHNS, SASEGT. Here the CDR3 reads CASRPGQGSSGANVLTF. CDR3 nucleotides: TGTGCCAGCAGGCCGGGACAGGGCTCCTCTGGGGCCAACGTCCTGACTTTC.

This clonotype has just one count. The chain is built from TRBV6-2 or TRBV6-3 and TRBJ1-1, with 9 bases lining up with TRBD1. The CDR3 is made up of 13 amino acids. Trimming cost V 6 bases and J 7 bases; bases outside gene matches: 6. In germline, CDR1 is MNHEY, CDR2 SVGEGT. CDR3 loop: CASSRTGEIEAFF. The DNA for the CDR3 is TGTGCCAGCAGCCGGACAGGGGAAATTGAAGCTTTCTTT.

The chain couples TRBV20-1 to TRBJ1-5; 7 bases line up with TRBD1. Germline lookup yields CDR1 DFQATT and CDR2 SNEGSKA (reference sequence). J lost 7 bases, V lost 5 bases, and 5 bases had no gene match. The CDR3 runs to 12 residues. The CDR3 region has the DNA TGCAGTGCTTCGACAGGGAACCAGCCCCAGCATTTT. It yields the protein CSASTGNQPQHF.

V usage is TRBV20-1 and J usage is TRBJ1-5; D is unclear. Germline CDR1 DFQATT, CDR2 SNEGSKA (reference sequence). V was clipped by 5 bases and J by 3 bases, with 11 bases between them. This CDR3 spans 13 amino acids. This chain's CDR3 is CSAGRTDNQPQHF. CDR3 nucleotides: TGCAGTGCTGGGAGGACGGACAATCAGCCCCAGCATTTT.

This clonotype was observed a handful of times. This chain uses TRBV28 with TRBJ2-3; TRBD2 is a possible D gene (5 bases). The germline V and J ends were trimmed by 3 bases and 2 bases, with 21 bases remaining between them. Germline V gene lookup returns CDR1 MDHEN and CDR2 SYDVKM. The CDR3 runs 18 residues. CDR3 DNA: TGTGCCAGCAGTTTTTCGAGCGGACGACCCGAAGACACAGATACGCAGTATTTT. The encoded protein is CASSFSSGRPEDTDTQYF.

This sequence joins TRBV6-2 or TRBV6-3 and TRBJ2-2; D ambiguous. The germline gives CDR1 MNHEY, CDR2 SVGEGT. This CDR3 comprises 11 residues. V was shortened by 3 bases and J by 8 bases, with 4 bases between the two germline ends. In nucleotides, the CDR3 is TGTGCCAGCAGTTATTGGGGGGAGCTGTTTTTT. Translated: CASSYWGELFF.

J is TRBJ2-1 and V is TRBV6-1, with 12 nucleotides matching TRBD2. Germline V gene sequence: CDR1 MNHNS, CDR2 SASEGT. Unmatched junction bases numbered 3, after V lost 6 bases and J lost 3 bases. The CDR3 runs 15 residues. The CDR3 sequence: CASRLAGGRYNEQFF. The CDR3 DNA is TGTGCCAGCAGACTAGCGGGGGGCCGCTACAATGAGCAGTTCTTC.

The V gene is TRBV28, the J gene TRBJ1-5, with 8 bases fitting TRBD1. The junction had 11 bases not matched to a gene; V was cut back by 6 bases and J by 7 bases. The CDR3 runs to 15 residues. Per germline, CDR1 MDHEN and CDR2 SYDVKM. The CDR3 region is CASSTSDRAGQPQHF. The CDR3 bases are TGTGCCAGCAGCACCTCGGACAGGGCGGGGCAGCCCCAGCATTTT.

This clonotype has only a few counts. This chain links TRBV27 with TRBJ1-1; TRBD1 is a possible D gene (6 bases). V was trimmed by 5 bases and J by 2 bases, leaving 18 bases between them. The CDR3 covers 16 residues. CDR1 is MNHEY and CDR2 is SMNVEV in the germline V gene (reference sequence). CDR3 DNA: TGTGCCAGCAGTCCCCGGGGGGCTTCGCTTAACACTGAAGCTTTCTTT. This translates into CASSPRGASLNTEAFF.

The chain is built from TRBV29-1 and TRBJ1-5; a possible D gene is TRBD1 (5 bases). Germline V gene lookup returns CDR1 SQVTM and CDR2 ANQGSEA. The CDR3 sequence is 14 residues long. Trimming left V 3 bases short and J 2 bases short, with 11 bases between. As DNA, the CDR3 is TGCAGCGTTGACAGGGTGCCGTGCAATCAGCCCCAGCATTTT. Its protein is CSVDRVPCNQPQHF.

This clonotype came up once. The rearrangement uses TRBV25-1 and TRBJ1-2; 10 nucleotides match TRBD1. From germline, CDR1 is MGHDK and CDR2 SYGVNS. This CDR3 spans 17 amino acids. Trimming cost V 4 bases and J 6 bases; bases outside gene matches: 14. Here the CDR3 DNA reads TGTGCCAGCAGTGGGGAGCGACAGGGGGCGTTTAAAGATGGCTACACCTTC. It yields the protein CASSGERQGAFKDGYTF.

This chain links TRBV7-2 with TRBJ2-3; the D is unclear. The CDR3 has 15 amino acids. Germline assignment: CDR1 SGHTA and CDR2 FQGNSA. V lost 1 base, J lost 2 bases, and 10 bases lay in between. The CDR3 loop is CASSLGWQDTDTQYF. CDR3 bases: TGTGCCAGCAGCTTAGGTTGGCAGGACACAGATACGCAGTATTTT.

CDR3 nucleotide sequence: TGTGCCAGCAGCCAAGATTTTGGGGGTGGATGGGGCTACACCTTC. Encoded protein: CASSQDFGGGWGYTF. The chain links TRBV4-2 to TRBJ1-2; a possible D gene is TRBD1 (5 bases). With 0 bases removed from V and 8 bases from J, the gap between germline ends came to 16 bases. This CDR3 spans 15 amino acids. Germline assignment: CDR1 LGHNA and CDR2 YNFKEQ.